This is a list of T cell receptor beta chains from one sample in a study of PD-1 blockade in classical Hodgkin lymphoma. This table comes from immunoSEQ multiplex PCR, and its TCRdb copy is limited to in-frame clones, with some not included. This repertoire shows roughly 15,000 clones, around 80% found once; its top ten account for around 2%. The specimen was CD4+ T cells from blood, collected before the fourth cycle of nivolumab. The origin of the receptors is a human donor with classical Hodgkin lymphoma. Each CDR3 is given with its conserved first and last residue. Fields, in order: V gene, J gene, D gene, clone size, CDR3 protein, CDR3 DNA. D genes are given only for firm matches. Expanded clones are given a class, and other clones once, few, many or no size at all.

V: TRBV7-6
J: TRBJ2-5
D: .
size: .
CDR3: CASSLGTGKETQYF
DNA: TGTGCCAGCAGCTTAGGTACAGGGAAAGAGACCCAGTACTTC

V: TRBV7-2
J: TRBJ1-1
D: .
size: .
CDR3: CASRITGGTEAFF
DNA: TGTGCCAGCAGAATTACAGGAGGCACTGAAGCTTTCTTT

V: TRBV27
J: TRBJ2-5
D: .
size: .
CDR3: CASSLSPGQKTETQYF
DNA: TGTGCCAGCAGTTTATCTCCGGGCCAAAAAACAGAGACCCAGTACTTC

V: TRBV5-4
J: TRBJ2-5
D: .
size: .
CDR3: CASSLGFRWTETQYF
DNA: TGTGCCAGCAGCTTGGGGTTCAGGTGGACGGAGACCCAGTACTTC

V: TRBV10-2
J: TRBJ2-7
D: TRBD2
size: once
CDR3: CASSTLIRTSGFDEQYF
DNA: TGCGCCAGCAGTACTTTAATCCGGACTAGCGGGTTCGACGAGCAGTACTTC

V: TRBV11-2
J: TRBJ1-4
D: TRBD1
size: .
CDR3: CASSPGGTVEKLFF
DNA: TGTGCCAGCAGCCCGGGGGGGACAGTTGAAAAACTGTTTTTT

V: TRBV11-1
J: TRBJ2-7
D: .
size: .
CDR3: CASSFLTGSYEQYF
DNA: TGTGCCAGCAGCTTCTTGACTGGCTCCTACGAGCAGTACTTC

V: TRBV6-6
J: TRBJ1-3
D: .
size: few
CDR3: CASTGGSGNTIYF
DNA: TGTGCCAGCACTGGGGGTTCTGGAAACACCATATATTTT

V: TRBV7-9
J: TRBJ2-1
D: TRBD1
size: .
CDR3: CASSSGTGGAVDEQFF
DNA: TGTGCCAGCAGCTCAGGGACAGGGGGCGCGGTGGATGAGCAGTTCTTC

V: TRBV4-1
J: TRBJ2-1
D: TRBD2
size: .
CDR3: CASSQRGTGGAGSSYNEQFF
DNA: TGCGCCAGCAGCCAAAGGGGGACGGGAGGGGCCGGGAGCTCCTACAATGAGCAGTTCTTC

V: TRBV10-3
J: TRBJ2-3
D: .
size: .
CDR3: CAIRGPTTTDTQYF
DNA: TGTGCCATCAGGGGCCCGACCACTACAGATACGCAGTATTTT

V: TRBV29-1
J: TRBJ1-4
D: .
size: .
CDR3: CSVVVADPNEKLFF
DNA: TGCAGCGTTGTCGTGGCGGATCCTAATGAAAAACTGTTTTTT

V: TRBV11-2
J: TRBJ2-7
D: TRBD2
size: .
CDR3: CASSLIGGSTYEQYF
DNA: TGTGCCAGCAGCTTAATTGGCGGGAGCACCTACGAGCAGTACTTC

V: TRBV6-6
J: TRBJ2-7
D: TRBD1
size: .
CDR3: CASSYGVRQGWEQYF
DNA: TGTGCCAGCAGTTATGGTGTCCGACAGGGTTGGGAGCAGTACTTC

V: TRBV7-9
J: TRBJ1-5
D: TRBD1
size: .
CDR3: CASSLVGRGNLAYQPQHF
DNA: TGTGCCAGCAGCTTAGTGGGCAGGGGGAACTTGGCATATCAGCCCCAGCATTTT

V: TRBV7-2
J: TRBJ2-1
D: TRBD2
size: .
CDR3: CASSLGLAEYNEQFF
DNA: TGTGCCAGCAGCCTCGGACTAGCGGAATACAATGAGCAGTTCTTC

V: TRBV6-5
J: TRBJ2-7
D: TRBD1
size: .
CDR3: CASRGTGTGGSEQYF
DNA: TGTGCCAGCAGGGGTACCGGGACAGGGGGCTCCGAGCAGTACTTC

V: TRBV7-8
J: TRBJ1-2
D: .
size: .
CDR3: CASSSGEGSLYGYTF
DNA: TGTGCCAGCAGCTCAGGCGAGGGCAGCCTCTATGGCTACACCTTC

V: TRBV5-1
J: TRBJ2-5
D: .
size: .
CDR3: CASSLAGDIQETQYF
DNA: TGCGCCAGCAGCTTGGCGGGGGACATCCAAGAGACCCAGTACTTC

V: TRBV6-1
J: TRBJ2-7
D: .
size: .
CDR3: CASIRTGVEAEQYF
DNA: TGTGCCAGCATCCGGACTGGGGTCGAGGCCGAGCAGTACTTC

V: TRBV7-8
J: TRBJ1-2
D: .
size: .
CDR3: CASSLVDSNYGYTF
DNA: TGTGCCAGCAGCTTAGTGGACAGCAACTATGGCTACACCTTC

V: TRBV27
J: TRBJ2-3
D: .
size: once
CDR3: CASSPGSGTTDTQYF
DNA: TGTGCCAGCAGTCCAGGTTCGGGGACCACAGATACGCAGTATTTT

V: TRBV5-1
J: TRBJ2-2
D: TRBD1
size: .
CDR3: CASSLRDRVNTGELFF
DNA: TGCGCCAGCAGCTTACGGGACAGGGTGAACACCGGGGAGCTGTTTTTT

V: TRBV5-1
J: TRBJ2-3
D: .
size: .
CDR3: CASSSGETQYF
DNA: TGCGCCAGCAGCTCCGGGGAGACGCAGTATTTT

V: TRBV2
J: TRBJ1-6
D: .
size: .
CDR3: CASRRDNPNNNSPLHF
DNA: TGTGCCAGCAGGAGAGACAACCCTAACAATAATTCACCCCTCCACTTT

V: TRBV7-8
J: TRBJ1-5
D: .
size: .
CDR3: CASSPGTVNQPQHF
DNA: TGTGCCAGCAGCCCCGGGACCGTAAATCAGCCCCAGCATTTT

V: TRBV7-6
J: TRBJ2-2
D: TRBD1
size: .
CDR3: CASSPGGQGLTGELFF
DNA: TGTGCCAGCAGCCCTGGTGGACAGGGGTTAACCGGGGAGCTGTTTTTT

V: TRBV7-9
J: TRBJ2-5
D: TRBD2
size: .
CDR3: CASSPAGTSGSRTQYF
DNA: TGTGCCAGCAGCCCAGCCGGAACTAGCGGGAGTAGGACCCAGTACTTC

V: TRBV11-2
J: TRBJ2-1
D: TRBD2
size: .
CDR3: CASSLAVAGGPGGFF
DNA: TGTGCCAGCAGCTTAGCGGTAGCGGGAGGCCCAGGGGGGTTCTTC

V: TRBV6-5
J: TRBJ2-5
D: TRBD2
size: .
CDR3: CASSYSPSGSRQTQYF
DNA: TGTGCCAGCAGTTACTCCCCTAGCGGGAGTAGACAGACCCAGTACTTC

V: TRBV28
J: TRBJ2-2
D: .
size: .
CDR3: CASSLGTGELFF
DNA: TGTGCCAGCAGTTTAGGAACCGGGGAGCTGTTTTTT

V: TRBV5-4
J: TRBJ1-4
D: TRBD1
size: once
CDR3: CASSFDRGTTHGLFF
DNA: TGTGCCAGCAGCTTTGACAGGGGGACCACCCATGGGCTGTTTTTT

V: TRBV29-1
J: TRBJ2-5
D: TRBD1
size: once
CDR3: CSVEDQQGARETQYF
DNA: TGCAGCGTTGAAGATCAACAGGGGGCGAGGGAGACCCAGTACTTC

V: TRBV5-1
J: TRBJ2-2
D: TRBD2
size: .
CDR3: CASSRLAGGVSGELFF
DNA: TGCGCCAGCAGTCGACTAGCGGGAGGTGTGTCCGGGGAGCTGTTTTTT

V: TRBV2
J: TRBJ1-5
D: .
size: .
CDR3: CASRTLAGQPQHF
DNA: TGTGCCAGCAGGACCCTGGCTGGTCAGCCCCAGCATTTT

V: TRBV4-2
J: TRBJ2-3
D: TRBD2
size: .
CDR3: CASSQRLAGVSTDTQYF
DNA: TGTGCCAGCAGCCAGAGACTAGCGGGAGTGAGCACAGATACGCAGTATTTT

V: TRBV7-9
J: TRBJ2-1
D: .
size: .
CDR3: CASSLVGGQRNEQFF
DNA: TGTGCCAGCAGCTTAGTAGGGGGGCAGAGGAATGAGCAGTTCTTC

V: TRBV5-4
J: TRBJ2-5
D: .
size: .
CDR3: CASSLPGGGETQYF
DNA: TGTGCCAGCAGCTTGCCGGGGGGCGGAGAGACCCAGTACTTC

V: TRBV19
J: TRBJ1-5
D: .
size: .
CDR3: CASSIGTNNQPQHF
DNA: TGTGCCAGTAGTATAGGCACAAACAATCAGCCCCAGCATTTT

V: TRBV6-1
J: TRBJ2-3
D: TRBD2
size: once
CDR3: CASSERLAGSTDTQYF
DNA: TGTGCCAGCAGTGAACGACTAGCGGGAAGCACAGATACGCAGTATTTT

V: TRBV2
J: TRBJ2-7
D: .
size: .
CDR3: CASSPRTVSYEQYF
DNA: TGTGCCAGCAGCCCCAGGACAGTCTCCTACGAGCAGTACTTC

V: TRBV6-6
J: TRBJ1-1
D: .
size: .
CDR3: CASPRSGALGNTEAFF
DNA: TGTGCCAGCCCACGTTCAGGGGCGTTGGGGAACACTGAAGCTTTCTTT

V: TRBV5-6
J: TRBJ1-5
D: .
size: .
CDR3: CASSIGQLRAQPQHF
DNA: TGTGCCAGCAGCATTGGACAGCTTAGGGCTCAGCCCCAGCATTTT

V: TRBV9
J: TRBJ2-7
D: .
size: .
CDR3: CASSVGGQPYEQYF
DNA: TGTGCCAGCAGCGTAGGGGGACAACCCTACGAGCAGTACTTC

V: TRBV10-3
J: TRBJ2-2
D: TRBD2
size: .
CDR3: CAIRSTGGRFDTGELFF
DNA: TGTGCCATCAGATCCACCGGCGGGAGGTTCGACACCGGGGAGCTGTTTTTT

V: TRBV25-1
J: TRBJ1-6
D: TRBD1
size: .
CDR3: CASRRTGAAILHF
DNA: TGTGCCAGCAGGCGTACAGGGGCCGCTATCCTCCACTTT

V: TRBV10-3
J: TRBJ2-2
D: TRBD1
size: .
CDR3: CAIGRQGANTGELFF
DNA: TGTGCCATCGGGAGACAGGGGGCGAACACCGGGGAGCTGTTTTTT

V: TRBV6-5
J: TRBJ2-7
D: TRBD1
size: few
CDR3: CASSQTGGYEQYF
DNA: TGTGCCAGCAGTCAAACAGGGGGCTACGAGCAGTACTTC

V: TRBV29-1
J: TRBJ2-1
D: TRBD2
size: .
CDR3: CSVVTGGGEQFF
DNA: TGCAGCGTTGTTACGGGGGGGGGTGAGCAGTTCTTC

V: TRBV5-1
J: TRBJ1-6
D: .
size: .
CDR3: CAKTGARFNSPLHF
DNA: TGCGCCAAAACAGGCGCCCGTTTCAATTCACCCCTCCACTTT

V: TRBV18
J: TRBJ2-7
D: .
size: .
CDR3: CASSPSGGYEQYF
DNA: TGTGCCAGCTCACCCTCCGGCGGGTACGAGCAGTACTTC

V: TRBV18
J: TRBJ2-3
D: TRBD2
size: .
CDR3: CASSLTGTAGLASTDTQYF
DNA: TGTGCCAGCTCACTGACCGGGACAGCCGGACTAGCGAGCACAGATACGCAGTATTTT

V: TRBV6-1
J: TRBJ1-2
D: TRBD1
size: once
CDR3: CASSTGGASYGYTF
DNA: TGTGCCAGCAGCACAGGGGGCGCTTCTTACGGCTACACCTTC

V: TRBV14
J: TRBJ1-6
D: TRBD1
size: .
CDR3: CASSQETRQGRRNSPLHF
DNA: TGTGCCAGCAGCCAAGAGACGCGACAGGGTCGACGGAATTCACCCCTCCACTTT